The next 29 T cell receptor beta chains were all read from a single sample in a study of Tregs in tolerant kidney transplant recipients. The repertoire was sequenced with immunoSEQ multiplex PCR; TCRdb's copy has only in-frame clones and lacks some. The data contain roughly 64,000 clones, roughly 98% of them singletons. Sequenced material: Tregs from blood, taken before the transplant. Every receptor here comes from a human donor who received a combined kidney and bone marrow transplant.

The rearrangement uses TRBV19 and TRBJ1-5, with D tentatively TRBD1 (6 bases). The CDR3 loop spans 13 amino acids. From germline, CDR1 is LNHDA and CDR2 SQIVND (reference sequence). V dropped 5 bases and J dropped 3 bases, with 8 bases sitting between them. The CDR3 here is CASSQGNNQPQHF. The CDR3 DNA reads TGTGCCAGTAGTCAGGGGAACAATCAGCCCCAGCATTTT.

The gene calls are TRBV9 and TRBJ1-2; no definite D call. Looked up from germline, CDR1 is SGDLS and CDR2 is YYNGEE. The ends were cut back, 4 bases at V and 4 bases at J, with 17 bases in the middle. The CDR3 sequence is 15 residues long. This CDR3 reads CASSPLPQAGYGYTF. CDR3 DNA sequence: TGTGCCAGCAGCCCCCTTCCCCAGGCGGGCTATGGCTACACCTTC.

V and J are TRBV6-5 and TRBJ1-1, with D unclear. The CDR3 covers 13 residues. Germline CDR1 MNHEY, CDR2 SVGAGI. Trimming cost V 4 bases and J 1 base, with 7 bases left between them. The CDR3, as DNA: TGTGCCAGCAGTTCGCGGCAGAACACTGAAGCTTTCTTT. Translation gives CASSSRQNTEAFF.

The chain couples TRBV2 to TRBJ1-1; no definite D call. V shed 3 bases and J shed 7 bases, with 15 bases lying between them. The germline V gene encodes CDR1 SNHLY and CDR2 FYNNEI. CDR3 length: 14 amino acids. CDR3 sequence: CASSDYSSVGEAFF. The CDR3 DNA is TGTGCCAGCAGTGACTACAGCTCTGTAGGTGAAGCTTTCTTT.

The gene calls are TRBV5-1 and TRBJ1-6; D might be TRBD1 (5 bases). Germline V gives CDR1 SGHRS, CDR2 YFSETQ. Trimming left V 0 bases short and J 4 bases short, with 11 bases between. CDR3 size: 16 residues. Here the CDR3 DNA reads TGCGCCAGCAGCTTGGGGGGGGGAGTTTATAATTCACCCCTCCACTTT. The encoded protein is CASSLGGGVYNSPLHF.

V is TRBV4-2 and J is TRBJ1-1, with D perhaps matching TRBD1 (6 bases). Germline loops: CDR1 LGHNA, CDR2 YNFKEQ. This CDR3 contains 13 residues. Between the trimmed V and J ends, which lost 3 bases and 1 base, there was a span of 6 bases. CDR3 coding DNA: TGTGCCAGCAGCCAGGGGGCGAACACTGAAGCTTTCTTT. This translates into CASSQGANTEAFF.

In this sample, this clone turned up once. This chain uses TRBV18 with TRBJ2-2; weak D call: TRBD1 (5 bases). The CDR3 totals 15 residues. The germline V gene has CDR1 KGHSH and CDR2 LQKENI. Trimming cost V 3 bases and J 0 bases, with 8 bases left between them. The CDR3 DNA sequence: TGTGCCAGCTCACCCTCAGGGACGAACACCGGGGAGCTGTTTTTT. This translates into CASSPSGTNTGELFF. The complete variable domain, with remaining parts taken from reference TRBV18 and TRBJ2-2, reads NAGVMQNPRHLVRRRGQEARLRCSPMKGHSHVYWYRQLPEEGLKFMVYLQKENIIDESGMPKERFSAEFPKEGPSILRIQQVVRGDSAAYFCASSPSGTNTGELFFGEGSRLTVL.

This rearrangement joins TRBV15 to TRBJ1-4; the match to TRBD1 covers 7 bases. Germline CDR1 is LNHNV and CDR2 is YYDKDF (reference sequence). With V trimmed by 0 bases and J by 14 bases, 6 bases remained unmatched. The CDR3 has 13 residues. CDR3 bases: TGTGCCACCAGCAGAGATAAGGGGGCTGGGCTGTTTTTT. It translates to CATSRDKGAGLFF.

The chain links TRBV7-2 to TRBJ1-5, with TRBD1 identical over 7 bases. The CDR3 covers 14 residues. V was clipped by 6 bases and J by 2 bases; unmatched bases: 4. Germline-derived CDR1 and CDR2 are SGHTA and FQGNSA. The CDR3 DNA reads TGTGCCAGCAGGATGACAGGGCGCAATCAGCCCCAGCATTTT. Translating gives CASRMTGRNQPQHF. The variable domain in full, completed from reference TRBV7-2 and TRBJ1-5, reads GAGVSQSPSNKVTEKGKDVELRCDPISGHTALYWYRQSLGQGLEFLIYFQGNSAPDKSGLPSDRFSAERTGGSVSTLTIQRTQQEDSAVYLCASRMTGRNQPQHFGDGTRLSIL.

The chain joins TRBV6-5 to TRBJ1-3; TRBD1 is a possible D gene (6 bases). The germline gives CDR1 MNHEY, CDR2 SVGAGI. Trimming cost V 3 bases and J 1 base, with 10 bases left between them. The CDR3 sequence is 15 residues long. The CDR3 loop reads CASSYVQGSGNTIYF. The CDR3 DNA reads TGTGCCAGCAGTTATGTACAGGGATCTGGAAACACCATATATTTT.

The chain has TRBV7-2 and TRBJ1-2, with unresolved D. The germline gives CDR1 SGHTA, CDR2 FQGNSA. This CDR3 has 14 residues. V was cut by 2 bases and J by 4 bases, with 11 bases left in between. The CDR3: CASSLSAGFYGYTF. CDR3 nucleotide sequence: TGTGCCAGCAGCTTATCGGCAGGATTCTATGGCTACACCTTC. The whole variable domain, filled in from reference TRBV7-2 and TRBJ1-2, reads GAGVSQSPSNKVTEKGKDVELRCDPISGHTALYWYRQSLGQGLEFLIYFQGNSAPDKSGLPSDRFSAERTGGSVSTLTIQRTQQEDSAVYLCASSLSAGFYGYTFGSGTRLTVV.

The V call is TRBV27, the J call TRBJ1-1; D uncertain. This CDR3 is built from 11 residues. CDR1 MNHEY and CDR2 SMNVEV come from the germline V gene (reference sequence). The ends were cut back, 8 bases at V and 11 bases at J, with 15 bases in the middle. The CDR3 bases are TGTGCCAGCGCCCAGGTGGGTAGGGCTTTCTTT. This translates into CASAQVGRAFF.

V and J are TRBV11-3 and TRBJ2-3, with 16 nucleotides matching TRBD2. Germline V CDR1 and CDR2: SGHNT, YENEEA. V gave up 3 bases and J gave up 8 bases; unmatched junction bases: 2. CDR3 size: 15 residues. The CDR3 sequence: CASSLGLAGGGTQYF. CDR3 in DNA: TGTGCCAGCAGCTTGGGACTAGCGGGAGGGGGTACGCAGTATTTT.

This clone has just one count. V usage is TRBV12-5 and J usage is TRBJ1-6; the D gene is possibly TRBD1 (5 bases). Germline V lookup: CDR1 LGHNT, CDR2 FRNRAP. V gave up 8 bases and J gave up 18 bases, with 17 bases separating them. The length of the CDR3 is 11 residues. In nucleotides, the CDR3 is TGTGCTAGTAGAAATTACAGGTTAAACCACTTT. Protein product: CASRNYRLNHF.

The rearrangement joins TRBV21-1 to TRBJ2-2; TRBD1 is taken as the D call from the table, unchecked against the DNA. TRBV21-1 is described as a pseudogene. The CDR3 is made up of 18 amino acids. CDR3 amino acids: CASSRTGRHTQNTGELFF. The CDR3 coding sequence is TGTGCCAGCAGCAGGACAGGGAGGCACACTCAGAACACCGGGGAGCTGTTTTTT.

The V and J genes are TRBV28 and TRBJ2-3; D ambiguous. Trimming took 3 bases from V and 4 from J, leaving 14 bases between them. Per the germline V gene, CDR1 is MDHEN and CDR2 is SYDVKM. The CDR3 is 15 amino acids. CDR3 loop: CASSFTEFMADTQYF. Here the CDR3 DNA reads TGTGCCAGCAGTTTTACGGAGTTTATGGCAGATACGCAGTATTTT. Full variable domain (outside the CDR3, taken from reference TRBV28 and TRBJ2-3): DVKVTQSSRYLVKRTGEKVFLECVQDMDHENMFWYRQDPGLGLRLIYFSYDVKMKEKGDIPEGYSVSREKKERFSLILESASTNQTSMYLCASSFTEFMADTQYFGPGTRLTVL.

This sequence joins TRBV20-1 and TRBJ2-1; 7 bases fit TRBD1. CDR1 is DFQATT, CDR2 SNEGSKA, per germline (reference sequence). The V segment lost 6 bases and the J segment 9 bases; nucleotides outside the gene matches: 5. The length of the CDR3 is 11 residues. CDR3 loop: CSAEGAGEQFF. CDR3 nucleotides: TGCAGTGCCGAGGGGGCAGGTGAGCAGTTCTTC.

The chain links TRBV5-1 to TRBJ1-5, with D perhaps matching TRBD1 (6 bases). Between the trimmed V and J ends, which lost 1 base and 5 bases, there was a span of 13 bases. The CDR3 length is 15 residues. Germline V lookup: CDR1 SGHRS, CDR2 YFSETQ. CDR3 sequence (DNA): TGCGCCAGCAGCTTGCGTGGGGGCCTGGATCAGCCCCAGCATTTT. Translated, it gives CASSLRGGLDQPQHF.

The chain joins TRBV10-3 to TRBJ2-7; TRBD2 might be the D (6 bases). V lost 4 bases and J 4 bases, leaving 20 bases between the germline ends. This CDR3 is built from 16 residues. Germline-derived CDR1 and CDR2 are ENHRY and SYGVKD. CDR3 DNA sequence: TGTGCCATCAGTGCCCTTGGGTCGGCGGGATTTTACGAGCAGTACTTC. Its protein product is CAISALGSAGFYEQYF.

V and J are TRBV7-2 and TRBJ2-1, with D tentatively TRBD1 (5 bases). The CDR3 covers 14 residues. V was trimmed by 3 bases and J by 7 bases, leaving 13 bases between them. From germline, CDR1 is SGHTA and CDR2 FQGNSA. The CDR3 coding sequence is TGTGCCAGCAGCTTGAGCCGCGACAGAAATGAGCAGTTCTTC. Residues: CASSLSRDRNEQFF.

The J gene is TRBJ2-1, the V gene TRBV7-2; 13 nucleotides agree with TRBD2. Germline-derived CDR1 and CDR2 are SGHTA and FQGNSA. J gave up 7 bases and V 4 bases, and 4 bases lay outside the gene matches. The CDR3 contains 15 residues. The CDR3 nucleotides are TGTGCCAGCAGCTCTACTAGCGGGGGGGCAAATGAGCAGTTCTTC. It codes for CASSSTSGGANEQFF.

CDR3 sequence: CASSGRGRGLDEQYF. In nucleotides, the CDR3 is TGTGCCAGCTCCGGGCGGGGCAGGGGGCTAGACGAGCAGTACTTC. The chain combines TRBV10-3 with TRBJ2-7, with TRBD1 identical over 8 bases. This CDR3 is built from 15 residues. J was trimmed by 5 bases and V by 10 bases; bases with no gene match: 16. CDR1 and CDR2 from the germline V gene are ENHRY and SYGVKD.

This clone came up once. One end of the junction is discordant with germline, which a read error may explain. The chain carries TRBV6-6 and TRBJ1-1, with D perhaps matching TRBD1 (6 bases). The CDR3 contains 13 residues. The germline gives CDR1 MNHNY, CDR2 SVGAGI (reference sequence). CDR3: CASSYGTWNRADF. The CDR3 coding sequence is TGTGCCAGCAGTTACGGGACCTGGAACAGGGCAGACTTT.

This chain links TRBV10-3 with TRBJ2-7; D may be TRBD2 (6 bases). The CDR3 runs to 11 residues. CDR1 is ENHRY, CDR2 SYGVKD, per germline. V was clipped by 8 bases and J by 6 bases, with 11 bases between them. CDR3 region: CAIGGIGEQYF. CDR3 DNA sequence: TGTGCCATCGGCGGGATAGGCGAGCAGTACTTC.

The rearrangement joins TRBV30 to TRBJ1-5; D not certain. Germline loops: CDR1 GTSNPN, CDR2 SVGIG (reference sequence). The CDR3 is 13 residues long. V dropped 4 bases and J dropped 6 bases, with 13 bases sitting between them. The CDR3 protein is CAWTSGEFQPQHF. The CDR3 DNA follows: TGTGCCTGGACCTCTGGGGAGTTTCAGCCCCAGCATTTT.

The chain recombines TRBV19 with TRBJ1-1, with a tentative D call TRBD1 (5 bases). V dropped 4 bases and J dropped 0 bases, with 12 bases sitting between them. The CDR3 totals 15 residues. Per germline, CDR1 LNHDA and CDR2 SQIVND (reference sequence). CDR3 bases: TGTGCCAGTAGTAAGCGACAGTCCATGAACACTGAAGCTTTCTTT. Translated: CASSKRQSMNTEAFF.

This clone has only a few counts. CDR3 nucleotides: TGTGCCAGCAGCTTGAGCGGGTACGAGCAGTACTTC. This sequence encodes CASSLSGYEQYF. V usage is TRBV5-6 and J usage is TRBJ2-7, with D perhaps matching TRBD2 (6 bases). The V end lost 1 base, the J end lost 4 bases, and 6 bases lay between the germline ends. Germline V gives CDR1 SGHDT, CDR2 YYEEEE. The length of the CDR3 is 12 residues.

The chain employs TRBV29-1 and TRBJ2-6; the D gene is possibly TRBD1 (6 bases). Germline V gene lookup returns CDR1 SQVTM and CDR2 ANQGSEA. V was shortened by 8 bases and J by 0 bases, with 17 bases between the two germline ends. The length of the CDR3 is 16 residues. The CDR3 DNA is TGCAGCTCTCGACAGGCTCCCTTCTCTGGGGCCAACGTCCTGACTTTC. It translates to CSSRQAPFSGANVLTF.

The gene calls are TRBV28 and TRBJ2-5, with TRBD1 matching 7 bases. The CDR3 is 13 residues long. The J segment lost 5 bases and the V segment lost 6 bases, leaving 6 bases of the junction unmatched. Germline lookup yields CDR1 MDHEN and CDR2 SYDVKM. The CDR3 reads CASSATGTETQYF. The DNA of the CDR3 is TGTGCCAGCAGCGCGACAGGGACGGAGACCCAGTACTTC. The variable domain in full, completed from reference TRBV28 and TRBJ2-5, reads DVKVTQSSRYLVKRTGEKVFLECVQDMDHENMFWYRQDPGLGLRLIYFSYDVKMKEKGDIPEGYSVSREKKERFSLILESASTNQTSMYLCASSATGTETQYFGPGTRLLVL.